This note documents a single T cell receptor beta chain sequence. Adults between about 18 and 95 years of age took part from 20 to 25 US areas. CDR3 length equals 11 residues. Germline V gene sequence: CDR1 MGHDK, CDR2 SYGVNS. V gave up 3 bases and J gave up 4 bases, with 4 bases separating them. The data were taken from a study of blood T cell repertoires in COVID-19. Study-wide context: T cells, B-cell-depleted T cells, or PBMCs supplied cDNA or gDNA.

Only in-frame clones appear in the TCRdb table, and some are missing; sequencing was by immunoSEQ multiplex PCR. The table lists roughly 250,000 clones, 86% of them singletons. The V and J genes are TRBV25-1 and TRBJ2-7; D gene uncertain. The specimen sequenced was PBMCs or T cells enriched from blood (not recorded which). The clonotype originates from a woman in her 50s who had recovered from COVID-19. This chain's CDR3 is CASSDYYEQYF. The CDR3 nucleotides read TGTGCCAGCAGTGATTATTACGAGCAGTACTTC.